The 23 T cell receptor beta chains below all came from one sample that was sequenced in a study of blood T cell repertoires in COVID-19. Clones were read by immunoSEQ multiplex PCR, and TCRdb kept only the in-frame ones, dropping some. The sample lists over 75,000 clones, roughly 80% occurring once. Sequencing used peripheral blood. These receptors were taken from a man aged 65 to 85 with acute or convalescent COVID-19.

In its sample, this clone was seen once. The gene calls are TRBV19 and TRBJ1-6, with unresolved D. CDR1 and CDR2 from the germline V gene are LNHDA and SQIVND (reference sequence). This CDR3 is 15 amino acids long. Trimming took 3 bases from V and 3 from J, leaving 9 bases between them. The CDR3 DNA follows: TGTGCCAGTAGTATGGGCAGGTTCTATAATTCACCCCTCCACTTT. Translation gives CASSMGRFYNSPLHF.

This clone was seen a single time. V usage is TRBV4-1 and J usage is TRBJ2-2; 15 positions match TRBD2. The CDR3 has 18 residues. Germline V gene data show CDR1 as MGHRA and CDR2 as YSYEKL. V lost 4 bases and J lost 4; bases outside the gene matches: 7. The CDR3 DNA follows: TGCGCCAGCAGCCCGGGACTAGCGGGGGGCCCAAGCACCGGGGAGCTGTTTTTT. Translating gives CASSPGLAGGPSTGELFF.

The rearrangement joins TRBV19 to TRBJ2-4, with a possible D match to TRBD2 (5 bases). V gave up 4 bases and J gave up 0 bases, with 16 bases separating them. Germline CDR1 and CDR2: LNHDA and SQIVND (reference sequence). The CDR3 has 17 amino acids. In nucleotides, the CDR3 is TGTGCCAGTAGTAGGCGCACGGAGGTTGAAGCCAAAAACATTCAGTACTTC. It codes for CASSRRTEVEAKNIQYF.

The CDR3 DNA reads TGTGCCAGCAGTTTTGAAGGGGACAATGAGCAGTTCTTC. It yields the protein CASSFEGDNEQFF. The chain is built from TRBV28 and TRBJ2-1; D is possibly TRBD1 (5 bases). V was trimmed by 3 bases and J by 5 bases, leaving 8 bases between them. The germline V gene encodes CDR1 MDHEN and CDR2 SYDVKM. The length of the CDR3 is 13 residues.

This CDR3 reads CASSVTGIGGYTF. CDR3 DNA: TGTGCCAGCAGCGTAACAGGGATAGGCGGCTACACCTTC. This chain joins TRBV9 and TRBJ1-2; D possibly corresponds to TRBD1 (6 bases). Germline loops: CDR1 SGDLS, CDR2 YYNGEE. This CDR3 has 13 residues. V was clipped by 1 base and J by 8 bases, with 12 bases between them.

V usage is TRBV28 and J usage is TRBJ2-4, with D possibly TRBD2 on 5 matching bases. This CDR3 is built from 17 residues. V was clipped by 5 bases and J by 1 base, with 18 bases between them. From germline, CDR1 is MDHEN and CDR2 SYDVKM. The CDR3 coding sequence is TGTGCCAGCAGTCCCCACCTTTCGGGCGGGGCCAAAAACATTCAGTACTTC. Amino acid sequence: CASSPHLSGGAKNIQYF.

This clone occurred a few times. This rearrangement joins TRBV20-1 to TRBJ2-1, with D perhaps TRBD1 (5 bases). The germline V gene encodes CDR1 DFQATT and CDR2 SNEGSKA (reference sequence). The CDR3 is 16 residues long. With 3 bases removed from V and 3 bases from J, the gap between germline ends came to 18 bases. The CDR3, as DNA: TGCAGTGCTAGTGGGAAGGGGTCTGTCTTCTACAATGAGCAGTTCTTC. Translation gives CSASGKGSVFYNEQFF.

The V gene is TRBV5-1, the J gene TRBJ2-5, with TRBD1 as a possible D gene (5 bases). V gave up 4 bases and J gave up 1 base, with 17 bases separating them. Germline V lookup: CDR1 SGHRS, CDR2 YFSETQ. This CDR3 contains 16 residues. The CDR3 loop reads CASSPSSTGVQETQYF. For the CDR3, the DNA is TGCGCCAGCAGCCCCTCCTCAACAGGAGTCCAAGAGACCCAGTACTTC.

The chain joins TRBV18 to TRBJ1-2; D remains ambiguous. With 2 bases removed from V and 4 bases from J, the gap between germline ends came to 14 bases. The germline V gene has CDR1 KGHSH and CDR2 LQKENI. The CDR3 loop spans 15 amino acids. CDR3 sequence (DNA): TGTGCCAGCTCACCAGACCTGGAGCCGGGCTATGGCTACACCTTC. This gives the protein CASSPDLEPGYGYTF.

The rearrangement links TRBV5-5 to TRBJ2-7, with 8 bases that match TRBD1. This CDR3 has 13 amino acids. Germline lookup yields CDR1 SGHKS and CDR2 YYEKEE (reference sequence). V lost 1 base to trimming and J lost 6 bases; unmatched junction nucleotides: 3. CDR3 bases: TGTGCCAGCAGCTTGTTACAGGGGGGCGAGCAGTACTTC. This gives the protein CASSLLQGGEQYF.

The rearrangement uses TRBV6-4 and TRBJ1-2; a weak D match, TRBD1 (6 bases). The germline V gene has CDR1 MRHNA and CDR2 SNTAGT. Trimming stripped 6 bases from V and 4 bases from J, with 12 bases between. The CDR3 runs 13 residues. The CDR3 DNA reads TGTGCCAGCAGCGAGACAGGAACCTATGGCTACACCTTC. This gives the protein CASSETGTYGYTF.

CDR3 sequence: CASSEFRAEELFF. Here the CDR3 DNA reads TGTGCCAGCAGTGAATTTAGAGCCGAGGAGCTGTTTTTT. V and J are TRBV6-1 and TRBJ2-2; no clear D gene. Per the germline V gene, CDR1 is MNHNS and CDR2 is SASEGT. The CDR3 consists of 13 residues. Trimming stripped 2 bases from V and 10 bases from J, with 11 bases between.

This clone was detected only once. The CDR3 loop reads CASTRQVSTEAFF. Here the CDR3 DNA reads TGTGCCAGCACTAGACAGGTTTCCACTGAAGCTTTCTTT. V and J are TRBV2 and TRBJ1-1; D perhaps matches TRBD1 (6 bases). The CDR3 runs to 13 residues. V was cut by 7 bases and J by 4 bases, with 13 bases left in between. Germline loops: CDR1 SNHLY, CDR2 FYNNEI.

The gene calls are TRBV5-5 and TRBJ1-6, with a weak D call TRBD1 (5 bases). Germline loops: CDR1 SGHKS, CDR2 YYEKEE (reference sequence). V was cut by 4 bases and J by 2 bases, with 13 bases left in between. The CDR3 length is 16 residues. The CDR3, as DNA: TGTGCCAGCAGCGCAGGGCAATCTCCCTATAATTCACCCCTCCACTTT. This sequence encodes CASSAGQSPYNSPLHF.

This clone showed up just a few times. The rearrangement joins TRBV2 to TRBJ1-2; TRBD1 might be the D (6 bases). Germline assignment: CDR1 SNHLY and CDR2 FYNNEI. The V and J ends lost 6 bases and 4 bases respectively, with 12 bases between them. This CDR3 contains 13 residues. The CDR3 here is CASRDTGFYGYTF. As DNA, the CDR3 is TGTGCCAGCAGAGACACAGGGTTCTATGGCTACACCTTC.

The J gene is TRBJ1-2, the V gene TRBV2; D uncertain. Trimming removed 6 bases at V and 5 bases at J, with 10 bases between. The CDR3 totals 12 residues. Germline V lookup: CDR1 SNHLY, CDR2 FYNNEI. This chain's CDR3 is CASSPKAYGYTF. The CDR3 DNA follows: TGTGCCAGCAGCCCCAAAGCGTATGGCTACACCTTC.

The chain has TRBV29-1 and TRBJ1-2; D possibly corresponds to TRBD1 (5 bases). V lost 2 bases and J lost 4, with 14 bases in between. The germline V gene has CDR1 SQVTM and CDR2 ANQGSEA. CDR3 length: 14 amino acids. This CDR3 is CSVEKDNVSYGYTF. In DNA, the CDR3 is TGCAGCGTTGAAAAGGACAACGTGAGCTATGGCTACACCTTC.

V is TRBV30 and J is TRBJ2-2; tentative D call: TRBD2 (5 bases). Trimming stripped 3 bases from V and 9 bases from J, with 14 bases between. The V gene's germline CDR1 is GTSNPN and CDR2 SVGIG (reference sequence). The CDR3 extends over 13 amino acids. In nucleotides, the CDR3 is TGTGCCTGGAGCCCCGGTCTAGCTAGGGAGCTGTTTTTT. This gives the protein CAWSPGLARELFF.

The chain uses TRBV27 and TRBJ2-2, with 7 bases that match TRBD1. The length of the CDR3 is 16 residues. The J segment lost 2 bases and the V segment lost 6 bases, leaving 9 bases of the junction unmatched. Looked up from germline, CDR1 is MNHEY and CDR2 is SMNVEV (reference sequence). CDR3 in DNA: TGTGCCAGCAGCTCCAACAGGGGATTTAACACCGGGGAGCTGTTTTTT. Its translation: CASSSNRGFNTGELFF.

The chain employs TRBV7-6 and TRBJ2-2; D ambiguous. The germline V and J ends were trimmed by 5 bases and 2 bases, with 12 bases remaining between them. CDR3 size: 15 residues. Germline V gene lookup returns CDR1 SGHVS and CDR2 FNYEAQ. The CDR3 DNA sequence: TGTGCCAGCAGCGTCGCACAGTCTAACACCGGGGAGCTGTTTTTT. Its protein product is CASSVAQSNTGELFF.

The chain combines TRBV2 with TRBJ2-1; TRBD1 matches at 8 bases. CDR3 size: 13 residues. J was trimmed by 6 bases and V by 6 bases; bases with no gene match: 4. Germline assignment: CDR1 SNHLY and CDR2 FYNNEI. The chain's CDR3 is CASRGQGANEQFF. Written as DNA, the CDR3 is TGTGCCAGCAGAGGGCAGGGGGCCAATGAGCAGTTCTTC.

This chain uses TRBV7-3 with TRBJ2-1, with a tentative D call TRBD1 (6 bases). This CDR3 has 14 amino acids. The germline CDR1 and CDR2 sequences are SGHTA and FQGTGA. V lost 1 base and J 8 bases, leaving 12 bases between the germline ends. The CDR3 region is CASSLNSGEDEQFF. The CDR3 nucleotides read TGTGCCAGCAGCTTAAATTCAGGGGAAGATGAGCAGTTCTTC.

The chain uses TRBV18 and TRBJ2-7, with D maybe TRBD2 (5 bases). V was cut by 1 base and J by 4 bases, with 14 bases left in between. CDR1 and CDR2 from the germline V gene are KGHSH and LQKENI. The CDR3 runs to 15 residues. As DNA, the CDR3 is TGTGCCAGCTCACCACGATTTGCGGGCCCATACGAGCAGTACGTC. This encodes CASSPRFAGPYEQYV.